A selection of T cell receptor beta chains follows, all from one sample in a study of shared clonotypes between healthy human individuals. Generated by immunoSEQ multiplex PCR, the TCRdb table keeps only in-frame clones and is missing some. In the table there are some 500,000 clones, approximately 95% of which are singletons. The specimen sequenced was naive CD4+ T cells sorted from blood. The receptors derive from a woman aged 25 to 39 in good health. Both conserved end residues are part of each CDR3. D genes are given only for firm matches.

TRBD1	TRBJ1-2	TRBV5-1	CASSSPGGIFGYTF
NA	TRBJ1-5	TRBV10-3	CAISDRAGNQPQHF
TRBD1	TRBJ2-5	TRBV9	CASSGWTGIQETQYF
TRBD1	TRBJ2-5	TRBV9	CASSRQGTKETQYF
NA	NA	TRBV6-6	CASRGAGDEQYF
NA	TRBJ1-4	TRBV6-6	CASRPGHASEKLFF
NA	TRBJ1-2	TRBV28	CASSFQGIYGYTF
NA	TRBJ2-2	TRBV2	CASSRDPETVYGELFF
TRBD2	TRBJ2-3	TRBV27	CASSPGTSGTRDTQYF
TRBD1	NA	TRBV11-2	CASSSPRTGGYEQYF
NA	TRBJ2-7	TRBV6-1	CASSPYRLSDYEQYF
NA	TRBJ2-7	TRBV11-3	CASSLGSGSPYEQYF
TRBD1	TRBJ1-6	TRBV6-7	CARTGTVRSSYNSPLHF
NA	TRBJ2-2	TRBV25-1	CASISGVHTGELFF
TRBD2	TRBJ2-1	TRBV9	CASSGPPSGTSSYNEQFF
NA	TRBJ2-5	TRBV7-2	CASSLLSVGETQYF
TRBD1	TRBJ2-2	TRBV18	CASSPPGQGSTGELFF
NA	TRBJ2-4	TRBV5-1	CASSFHGGKNIQYF
NA	TRBJ2-2	TRBV4-2	CASSQESAGELFF
TRBD1	TRBJ2-2	TRBV7-3	CASSFAGQGNTGELFF
NA	TRBJ2-5	TRBV18	CASSRGQGGQETQYF
NA	TRBJ2-2	TRBV11-2	CASSLEDSRLTGELFF
NA	TRBJ2-6	TRBV29-1	CSVEVYTPSGANVLTF
TRBD1	TRBJ2-5	TRBV5-1	CASSLEFGTGGETQYF
NA	TRBJ1-2	TRBV18	CASSPGDFYGYTF
NA	TRBJ2-1	TRBV15	CATSIYRDLHNEQFF
NA	TRBJ2-3	TRBV7-9	CASSLVWGAADTQYF
NA	TRBJ2-7	TRBV9	CASSSRHLPIEQYF
TRBD2	TRBJ2-2	TRBV9	CASSVVVAGEAGELFF
NA	TRBJ1-3	TRBV28	CASRGEEGYGNTIYF
TRBD1	TRBJ2-1	TRBV7-8	CASRDRGTGNEQFF
NA	TRBJ2-5	TRBV5-1	CASSLDRETQYF
NA	TRBJ1-1	TRBV7-3	CASSSARNTEAFF
NA	TRBJ2-1	TRBV4-2	CASSQQDYNEQFF
NA	TRBJ2-2	TRBV5-1	CASSLGMANTGELFF
TRBD1	TRBJ1-5	TRBV19	CASRGDRDRSNQPQHF
TRBD2	NA	TRBV28	CASSAPGLTFEQYF
NA	TRBJ1-1	TRBV19	CASSKDGLNTEAFF
NA	TRBJ1-1	TRBV20-1	CSASVGTEAFF
TRBD1	TRBJ1-2	TRBV18	CASSGDRDYGYTF
TRBD1	TRBJ2-3	TRBV27	CASSQGTGVTDTQYF
TRBD1	TRBJ2-1	TRBV18	CASSPGTGLDNEQFF
NA	TRBJ1-6	TRBV5-4	CASSNQGSNSPLHF
NA	TRBJ2-2	TRBV18	CASSPRERTGELFF
TRBD1	TRBJ2-7	TRBV5-1	CASSRGDRDYEQYF
TRBD2	TRBJ2-1	TRBV7-2	CASSFPREKYEQFF
NA	TRBJ2-2	TRBV14	CASSQVGLAAGELFF
TRBD1	TRBJ1-5	TRBV25-1	CARNPGQETPYSNQPQHF
NA	TRBJ2-1	TRBV18	CASSPPGSKNSYNEQFF
TRBD1	NA	TRBV7-9	CASSRDRTYEQYF
TRBD1	TRBJ1-1	TRBV18	CASSVDRMNTEAFF
NA	TRBJ2-2	TRBV11-3	CASSLGGGGELFF
NA	TRBJ1-2	TRBV28	CASSLSGRFYGYTF